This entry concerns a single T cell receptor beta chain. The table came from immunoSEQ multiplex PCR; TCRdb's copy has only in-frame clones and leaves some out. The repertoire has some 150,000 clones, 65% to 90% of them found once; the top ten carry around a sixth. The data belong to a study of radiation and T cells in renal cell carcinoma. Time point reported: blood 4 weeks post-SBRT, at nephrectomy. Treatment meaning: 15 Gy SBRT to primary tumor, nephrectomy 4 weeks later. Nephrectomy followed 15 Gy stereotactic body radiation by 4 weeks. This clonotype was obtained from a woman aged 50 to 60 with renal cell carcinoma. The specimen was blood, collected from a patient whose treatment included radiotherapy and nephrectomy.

The CDR3 nucleotides are TGCGCCAGCAGCTTGGGTCAGGGAAACATTCAGTACTTC. Its translation: CASSLGQGNIQYF. The rearrangement joins TRBV5-1 to TRBJ2-4; possibly TRBD1 for D (5 bases). There are 13 residues in the CDR3. With 0 bases removed from V and 6 bases from J, the gap between germline ends came to 7 bases. Germline V gives CDR1 SGHRS, CDR2 YFSETQ.